A single sample gave rise to the 27 T cell receptor beta chains below, sequenced in a study of shared clonotypes between healthy human individuals. Using immunoSEQ multiplex PCR, the repertoire was profiled, and TCRdb retains in-frame clones only, with some absent. In the table there are millions of clones, less than 95% of which are singletons. It was CD45RO-negative cells, positively selected for CCR7, that made up naive CD8 cells, with terminally differentiated effector memory CD45RA+ cells excluded. The source material was naive CD8+ T cells sorted from blood. Receptor source: a man aged 18 to 29 in good health.

The rearrangement joins TRBV5-6 to TRBJ2-1, with TRBD1 matching over 9 bases. The CDR3 covers 17 residues. Germline assignment: CDR1 SGHDT and CDR2 YYEEEE. The trim removed 6 bases at V and 6 bases at J, leaving 16 bases unmatched. As DNA, the CDR3 is TGTGCCAGCACGCCATCGTCCGGGACAGGGCTCATCAATGAGCAGTTCTTC. Translated: CASTPSSGTGLINEQFF.

The rearrangement uses TRBV6-5 and TRBJ2-7; D may match TRBD1 or TRBD2 (5 bases each). This CDR3 is 16 amino acids long. Trimming took 4 bases from V and 3 from J, leaving 19 bases between them. Germline-derived CDR1 and CDR2 are MNHEY and SVGAGI. The CDR3 nucleotides are TGTGCCAGCAGTTTAAACCCTGGGACGGATTTCTACGAGCAGTACTTC. Translating gives CASSLNPGTDFYEQYF.

The gene calls are TRBV5-8 and TRBJ2-3; 8 bases agree with TRBD1. This CDR3 region has 13 residues. Germline V lookup: CDR1 SGHTS, CDR2 YDEGEE. J lost 3 bases, V lost 9 bases, and 6 bases had no gene match. The CDR3 DNA reads TGTGCCACCCAGGGGGCGATGACAGATACGCAGTATTTT. Translation gives CATQGAMTDTQYF.

V and J are TRBV9 and TRBJ1-3; no clear D gene. From germline, CDR1 is SGDLS and CDR2 YYNGEE. The CDR3 is 13 residues long. The V end was cut by 0 bases, the J end by 8 bases, with 9 bases between. The CDR3 DNA sequence: TGTGCCAGCAGCGTAGGAAGATGGGACACCATATATTTT. Translating gives CASSVGRWDTIYF. Full variable domain (remainder filled in from reference TRBV9 and TRBJ1-3): DSGVTQTPKHLITATGQRVTLRCSPRSGDLSVYWYQQSLDQGLQFLIQYYNGEERAKGNILERFSAQQFPDLHSELNLSSLELGDSALYFCASSVGRWDTIYFGEGSWLTVV.

The chain is built from TRBV4-1 and TRBJ1-3; TRBD1 matches at 8 bases. After removal of 4 bases from V and 4 bases from J, the junction contained 9 bases not matched to a gene. CDR1 is MGHRA, CDR2 YSYEKL, per germline. There are 16 residues in the CDR3. The CDR3 DNA follows: TGCGCCAGCAGCCCAAGGCCGGGACAGGAGGGAAACACCATATATTTT. It translates to CASSPRPGQEGNTIYF.

The chain employs TRBV18 and TRBJ1-1; 7 bases map to TRBD1. The V and J ends lost 2 bases and 0 bases, in that order; junction bases with no gene match: 9. The CDR3 loop spans 17 amino acids. From germline, CDR1 is KGHSH and CDR2 LQKENI. CDR3 sequence: CASSPSRQGQLNTEAFF. The CDR3 nucleotides read TGTGCCAGCTCACCATCGCGACAGGGACAATTGAACACTGAAGCTTTCTTT. Based on the CDR3 plus reference TRBV18 and TRBJ1-1, the full variable domain is NAGVMQNPRHLVRRRGQEARLRCSPMKGHSHVYWYRQLPEEGLKFMVYLQKENIIDESGMPKERFSAEFPKEGPSILRIQQVVRGDSAAYFCASSPSRQGQLNTEAFFGQGTRLTVV.

The rearrangement uses TRBV2 and TRBJ2-7; maybe TRBD2 (7 bases). The CDR3 runs to 15 residues. With 3 bases removed from V and 1 base from J, the gap between germline ends came to 13 bases. The germline gives CDR1 SNHLY, CDR2 FYNNEI. CDR3 DNA: TGTGCCAGCAGTGATCCCGGGGGGCCTTCCTACGAGCAGTACTTC. Its protein is CASSDPGGPSYEQYF.

This chain links TRBV6-1 with TRBJ2-1, with 9 bases lining up with TRBD2. Germline V gene sequence: CDR1 MNHNS, CDR2 SASEGT. The V segment lost 3 bases and the J segment 3 bases; nucleotides outside the gene matches: 9. This CDR3 region has 17 residues. This CDR3 is CASSDPPGSGGYNEQFF. CDR3 coding DNA: TGTGCCAGCAGTGACCCCCCGGGTAGCGGGGGCTACAATGAGCAGTTCTTC.

This clone was seen only once. CDR3 region: CASSLTPEVQYEQYF. The CDR3 DNA reads TGTGCCAGCAGCTTAACTCCAGAGGTACAGTACGAGCAGTACTTC. The chain employs TRBV11-2 and TRBJ2-7; the D is unclear. Trimming cost V 2 bases and J 4 bases, with 15 bases left between them. Germline CDR1 is SGHAT and CDR2 is FQNNGV. The CDR3 totals 15 residues.

The CDR3 region is CASSIRSASMKQYF. The CDR3 region has the DNA TGTGCCAGCAGTATCCGGTCGGCCAGCATGAAGCAGTACTTC. The rearrangement uses TRBV27 and TRBJ2-7; D unclear. Trimming removed 5 bases at V and 8 bases at J, with 19 bases between. Germline V gene sequence: CDR1 MNHEY, CDR2 SMNVEV (reference sequence). The CDR3 totals 14 residues.

The chain is built from TRBV7-9 and TRBJ2-1, with 11 bases matching TRBD1. Germline V gene sequence: CDR1 SEHNR, CDR2 FQNEAQ (reference sequence). The CDR3 is 17 residues long. V gave up 5 bases and J gave up 1 base; unmatched junction bases: 7. The CDR3 nucleotides read TGTGCCAGCAGCCCCTGGACAGGGGGCGTTTCCTACAATGAGCAGTTCTTC. Encoded protein: CASSPWTGGVSYNEQFF.

The V and J genes are TRBV19 and TRBJ2-7; possibly TRBD1 for D (5 bases). The CDR3 is made up of 13 amino acids. Germline CDR1 reads LNHDA; CDR2 reads SQIVND (reference sequence). V lost 7 bases and J 5 bases, leaving 15 bases between the germline ends. The CDR3 DNA reads TGTGCCAGTACCGTGACAGTGGGCCACGAGCAGTACTTC. This gives the protein CASTVTVGHEQYF. The full variable domain, in which reference TRBV19 and TRBJ2-7 provide the parts outside the CDR3, is DGGITQSPKYLFRKEGQNVTLSCEQNLNHDAMYWYRQDPGQGLRLIYYSQIVNDFQKGDIAEGYSVSREKKESFPLTVTSAQKNPTAFYLCASTVTVGHEQYFGPGTRLTVT.

The chain recombines TRBV30 with TRBJ2-3; D is undetermined. The CDR3 covers 14 residues. The V and J ends lost 0 bases and 2 bases respectively, with 9 bases between them. Germline CDR1 reads GTSNPN; CDR2 reads SVGIG (reference sequence). Here the CDR3 DNA reads TGTGCCTGGAGTGTGGCAGCTCCCACAGATACGCAGTATTTT. It specifies CAWSVAAPTDTQYF. The full variable domain, its missing parts supplied by reference TRBV30 and TRBJ2-3, is SQTIHQWPATLVQPVGSPLSLECTVEGTSNPNLYWYRQAAGRGLQLLFYSVGIGQISSEVPQNLSASRPQDRQFILSSKKLLLSDSGFYLCAWSVAAPTDTQYFGPGTRLTVL.

This sequence joins TRBV7-9 and TRBJ2-3; weak D call: TRBD1 (5 bases). Germline CDR1 is SEHNR and CDR2 is FQNEAQ (reference sequence). V lost 5 bases and J 0 bases, leaving 12 bases between the germline ends. The CDR3 has 15 amino acids. The CDR3 region has the DNA TGTGCCAGCAGCCAAGGGGTGACTAGCACAGATACGCAGTATTTT. This sequence encodes CASSQGVTSTDTQYF.

This clone showed up just once. The chain links TRBV9 to TRBJ2-7, with 9 bases aligning to TRBD2. After removal of 3 bases from V and 2 bases from J, the junction contained 9 bases not matched to a gene. Germline assignment: CDR1 SGDLS and CDR2 YYNGEE. The CDR3 covers 16 residues. In DNA, the CDR3 is TGTGCCAGCAGCGCAAGACTAGCGGATCCGACCTACGAGCAGTACTTC. This gives the protein CASSARLADPTYEQYF.

CDR3 sequence (DNA): TGTGCCAGCAGCTTCGAGCCGGGACTAGCGAACACAGATACGCAGTATTTT. Translation: CASSFEPGLANTDTQYF. V gene TRBV7-9 combines with J gene TRBJ2-3; 10 nucleotides line up with TRBD2. V trimming: 3 bases; J trimming: 2 bases; junction bases outside the gene matches: 8. Germline-derived CDR1 and CDR2 are SEHNR and FQNEAQ (reference sequence). CDR3 length: 17 residues.

The chain employs TRBV13 and TRBJ2-1; D ambiguous. CDR1 and CDR2 from the germline V gene are PRHDT and FYEKMQ (reference sequence). There are 13 residues in the CDR3. V gave up 4 bases and J gave up 3 bases, with 7 bases separating them. The CDR3 DNA is TGTGCCAGCAGCTCGACTGGCTACAATGAGCAGTTCTTC. It is translated as CASSSTGYNEQFF. Complete variable domain (other parts from reference TRBV13 and TRBJ2-1): AAGVIQSPRHLIKEKRETATLKCYPIPRHDTVYWYQQGPGQDPQFLISFYEKMQSDKGSIPDRFSAQQFSDYHSELNMSSLELGDSALYFCASSSTGYNEQFFGPGTRLTVL.

CDR3 residues: CASSLEGLALYEQYF. CDR3 in DNA: TGCGCCAGCAGCTTGGAAGGGCTGGCGCTCTACGAGCAGTACTTC. The chain joins TRBV5-1 to TRBJ2-7; D is ambiguous. This CDR3 spans 15 amino acids. Trimming left V 0 bases short and J 3 bases short, with 13 bases between. Germline CDR1 is SGHRS and CDR2 is YFSETQ.

V usage is TRBV5-1 and J usage is TRBJ2-7, with TRBD2 matching over 12 bases. V shed 0 bases, J shed 5 bases, and the junction held 3 bases outside the gene matches. The CDR3 covers 15 residues. Per germline, CDR1 SGHRS and CDR2 YFSETQ. Here the CDR3 DNA reads TGCGCCAGCAGCTTGGGACTAGCGGGAGTCCACGAGCAGTACTTC. Its translation is CASSLGLAGVHEQYF.

This rearrangement joins TRBV7-9 to TRBJ2-1; D remains ambiguous. The germline CDR1 and CDR2 sequences are SEHNR and FQNEAQ (reference sequence). The CDR3 totals 12 residues. V dropped 2 bases and J dropped 7 bases, with 6 bases sitting between them. For the CDR3, the DNA is TGTGCCAGCAGCTTATCTGAGAATGAGCAGTTCTTC. Protein sequence: CASSLSENEQFF.

A few counts support this clone. This chain connects TRBV7-9 to TRBJ1-2; tentative D call: TRBD1 (5 bases). Germline CDR1 SEHNR, CDR2 FQNEAQ (reference sequence). This CDR3 is 11 amino acids long. V was trimmed by 3 bases and J by 7 bases, leaving 6 bases between them. CDR3 loop: CASSFGAGYTF. The CDR3, as DNA: TGTGCCAGCAGCTTCGGGGCTGGCTACACCTTC. Full variable domain (outside the CDR3, taken from reference TRBV7-9 and TRBJ1-2): DTGVSQNPRHKITKRGQNVTFRCDPISEHNRLYWYRQTLGQGPEFLTYFQNEAQLEKSRLLSDRFSAERPKGSFSTLEIQRTEQGDSAMYLCASSFGAGYTFGSGTRLTVV.

CDR3 DNA: TGTGCCATCAGTGATCCCGTGGACAGGGTTAGGTACGAGCAGTACTTC. This codes for CAISDPVDRVRYEQYF. The chain combines TRBV10-3 with TRBJ2-7; TRBD1 matches at 8 bases. The V gene's germline CDR1 is ENHRY and CDR2 SYGVKD. The V segment lost 3 bases and the J segment 4 bases; nucleotides outside the gene matches: 11. The CDR3 totals 16 residues.

The chain has TRBV2 and TRBJ2-7, with D possibly being TRBD2 (5 bases). Germline V lookup: CDR1 SNHLY, CDR2 FYNNEI. The length of the CDR3 is 15 residues. Between the trimmed V and J ends, which lost 2 bases and 0 bases, there was a span of 11 bases. The CDR3 region is CASSEFEGSSYEQYF. The CDR3, as DNA: TGTGCCAGCAGTGAATTTGAAGGGAGCTCCTACGAGCAGTACTTC.

V gene TRBV19 combines with J gene TRBJ2-1, with TRBD1 matching 7 bases. Germline loops: CDR1 LNHDA, CDR2 SQIVND (reference sequence). The CDR3 spans 15 residues. V was clipped by 9 bases and J by 5 bases; unmatched bases: 13. This CDR3 is CASLPGQALNNEQFF. The DNA for the CDR3 is TGTGCCAGCCTCCCTGGACAGGCTCTGAACAATGAGCAGTTCTTC.

The CDR3 DNA reads as TGTGCCAGCAGTCAGGGGCACCCATACGAGCAGTACTTC. This gives the protein CASSQGHPYEQYF. V usage is TRBV6-6 and J usage is TRBJ2-7; D is possibly TRBD1 (6 bases). The germline gives CDR1 MNHNY, CDR2 SVGAGI (reference sequence). CDR3 length: 13 amino acids. The germline V and J ends were trimmed by 5 bases and 4 bases, with 12 bases remaining between them.

The chain combines TRBV2 with TRBJ2-6, with D perhaps TRBD1 or TRBD2 (5 bases each). Germline values: CDR1 SNHLY, CDR2 FYNNEI. CDR3 length: 15 residues. Trimming cost V 2 bases and J 8 bases, with 13 bases left between them. The CDR3: CASSEFLGGTNVLTF. CDR3 bases: TGTGCCAGCAGTGAATTTCTTGGGGGAACCAACGTCCTGACTTTC. Based on the CDR3 plus reference TRBV2 and TRBJ2-6, the full variable domain is EPEVTQTPSHQVTQMGQEVILRCVPISNHLYFYWYRQILGQKVEFLVSFYNNEISEKSEIFDDQFSVERPDGSNFTLKIRSTKLEDSAMYFCASSEFLGGTNVLTFGAGSRLTVL.

The gene calls are TRBV6-5 and TRBJ2-1; perhaps TRBD1 as D (6 bases). V lost 2 bases and J lost 2, with 10 bases in between. CDR1 and CDR2 (germline): MNHEY, SVGAGI. This CDR3 has 15 amino acids. DNA of the CDR3: TGTGCCAGCAGTTACGACAGGAGTGCCTACAATGAGCAGTTCTTC. This sequence encodes CASSYDRSAYNEQFF.